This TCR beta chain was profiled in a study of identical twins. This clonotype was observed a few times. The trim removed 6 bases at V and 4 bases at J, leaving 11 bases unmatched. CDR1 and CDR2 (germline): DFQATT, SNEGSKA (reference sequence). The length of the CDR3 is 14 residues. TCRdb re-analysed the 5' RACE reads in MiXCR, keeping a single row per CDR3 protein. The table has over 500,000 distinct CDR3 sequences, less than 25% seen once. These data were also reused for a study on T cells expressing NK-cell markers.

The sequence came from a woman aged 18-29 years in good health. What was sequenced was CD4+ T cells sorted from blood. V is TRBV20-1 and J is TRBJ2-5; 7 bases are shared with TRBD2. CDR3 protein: CSAKRDQFLETQYF. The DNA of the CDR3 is TGCAGTGCCAAGCGGGACCAGTTCCTAGAGACCCAGTACTTC.